The present entry profiles one TCR beta chain with its context. These data belong to a study of T cell changes during pregnancy in multiple sclerosis. Here immunoSEQ multiplex PCR was the method, and the copy in TCRdb shows in-frame clones only, minus some. The sample comprises about 53,000 clones, about nine tenths of which are singletons, and under 0.65% rests with the top ten. The sequence was collected from a female donor with multiple sclerosis, enrolled in a pregnancy study. The sequencing here drew on CD4+ T cells from peripheral blood mononuclear cells, taken in the third trimester of pregnancy.

The CDR3 reads CASSVLKGAGSEAFF. The CDR3 nucleotides are TGTGCCAGCAGCGTACTGAAGGGGGCAGGGTCTGAAGCTTTCTTT. The genes are TRBV9 and TRBJ1-1, with 7 bases lining up with TRBD1. V was clipped by 1 base and J by 6 bases; unmatched bases: 9. The CDR3 consists of 15 residues. Germline values: CDR1 SGDLS, CDR2 YYNGEE.